Listed below are T cell receptor beta chains from one sample, sequenced in a study of blood T cell repertoires in COVID-19. The repertoire was sequenced with immunoSEQ multiplex PCR; TCRdb's copy has only in-frame clones and lacks some. The data hold roughly 86,000 clones, with approximately 86% observed a single time. Sequencing input: peripheral blood. Receptor source: a middle-aged man with acute or convalescent COVID-19. CDR3s include the opening cysteine and the closing phenylalanine or tryptophan. D genes are given only for firm matches. Clone size is given for some rows only: seen once, a few or many times, or a class if the clone is expanded.

J	size	V	D	CDR3	DNA
TRBJ1-1	.	TRBV25-1	.	CASRARQDAEAFF	TGTGCCAGCAGGGCTCGACAGGATGCTGAAGCTTTCTTT
TRBJ1-1	.	TRBV19	TRBD1	CASSLTGGGNTEAFF	TGTGCCAGTAGTCTAACAGGGGGCGGCAACACTGAAGCTTTCTTT
TRBJ2-5	once	TRBV5-5	TRBD2	CASSTGTSDQETQYF	TGTGCCAGCAGTACCGGGACTAGCGACCAAGAGACCCAGTACTTC
TRBJ2-3	.	TRBV5-1	TRBD2	CASSLLAGGRDTQYF	TGCGCCAGCAGCTTGCTAGCGGGAGGTAGAGATACGCAGTATTTT
TRBJ1-2	.	TRBV4-1	TRBD1	CASSQVRTGEGYTF	TGCGCCAGCAGCCAAGTTCGGACAGGGGAAGGCTACACCTTC
TRBJ2-5	.	TRBV12-3/TRBV12-4	.	CASSLGEVETQYF	TGTGCCAGCAGTCTCGGTGAGGTGGAGACCCAGTACTTC
TRBJ1-1	.	TRBV10-1	.	CASGRRDTEAFF	TGCGCCTCGGGCCGGCGGGACACTGAAGCTTTCTTT
TRBJ1-5	.	TRBV6-2/TRBV6-3	TRBD1	CASSYRGPGQHF	TGTGCCAGCAGTTACAGGGGGCCGGGACAGCATTTT
TRBJ1-1	.	TRBV2	.	CASRGGRTEAFF	TGTGCCAGCAGGGGGGGGAGAACTGAAGCTTTCTTT
TRBJ2-2	once	TRBV7-9	TRBD1	CASSLVGGASGELFF	TGTGCCAGCAGCTTAGTAGGGGGCGCCTCCGGGGAGCTGTTTTTT
TRBJ1-3	.	TRBV5-1	TRBD1	CASSSNRGQSGNTIYF	TGCGCCAGCAGCTCTAACAGGGGGCAATCTGGAAACACCATATATTTT
TRBJ2-3	.	TRBV10-3	.	CAISESTSGDTQYF	TGTGCCATCAGTGAGTCGACTAGTGGTGATACGCAGTATTTT
TRBJ1-2	.	TRBV18	TRBD1	CASSPQDRGGYGYTF	TGTGCCAGCTCACCACAGGACAGGGGCGGATATGGCTACACCTTC
TRBJ2-5	.	TRBV11-2	TRBD2	CASSFVTSGPQETQYF	TGTGCCAGCAGCTTCGTGACTAGCGGGCCTCAAGAGACCCAGTACTTC
TRBJ1-1	.	TRBV19	.	CASTTTGITEAFF	TGTGCCAGTACCACCACAGGGATAACTGAAGCTTTCTTT
TRBJ1-6	.	TRBV25-1	.	CASTGVSNSPLHF	TGTGCCAGCACAGGGGTTAGTAATTCACCCCTCCACTTT
TRBJ2-7	.	TRBV7-6	.	CASSDDGYEQYF	TGTGCCAGCAGCGACGACGGGTACGAGCAGTACTTC
TRBJ2-6	.	TRBV2	.	CASIRSGANVLTF	TGTGCCAGCATCCGCTCTGGGGCCAACGTCCTGACTTTC
TRBJ2-2	.	TRBV6-4	TRBD2	CASSEEAGGKNTGELFF	TGTGCCAGCAGTGAGGAAGCGGGGGGCAAGAACACCGGGGAGCTGTTTTTT
TRBJ1-1	.	TRBV9	.	CASSRTPSSDTEAFF	TGTGCCAGCAGCCGCACGCCGAGCTCGGACACTGAAGCTTTCTTT
TRBJ2-4	.	TRBV3-1/TRBV3-2	TRBD1	CASSPTGAKKNIQYF	TGTGCCAGCAGCCCTACAGGGGCGAAAAAAAACATTCAGTACTTC
TRBJ1-2	.	TRBV19	.	CASSQLGVGYTF	TGTGCCAGTAGCCAACTCGGGGTCGGCTACACCTTC
TRBJ1-5	.	TRBV10-3	.	CAISESTNRVKHF	TGTGCCATCAGTGAGTCAACAAACAGGGTGAAACATTTT
TRBJ1-5	.	TRBV3-1/TRBV3-2	TRBD1	CASSHPGQGRPQHF	TGTGCCAGCAGCCATCCCGGACAGGGCCGGCCCCAGCATTTT
TRBJ1-6	.	TRBV19	.	CASTQGTAYNSPLHF	TGTGCCAGTACGCAGGGAACCGCCTATAATTCACCCCTCCACTTT
TRBJ1-1	.	TRBV4-1	.	CASSQERNTEAFF	TGCGCCAGCAGCCAAGAGAGGAACACTGAAGCTTTCTTT
TRBJ2-7	.	TRBV14	TRBD2	CASSREGGEQYF	TGTGCCAGCAGCCGGGAGGGAGGCGAGCAGTACTTC
TRBJ2-3	once	TRBV10-3	.	CAIGASTDTQYF	TGTGCCATCGGTGCAAGCACAGATACGCAGTATTTT
TRBJ1-2	once	TRBV25-1	.	CASSEGGARAYGYTF	TGTGCCAGCAGTGAAGGGGGGGCGAGAGCCTATGGCTACACCTTC
TRBJ1-5	once	TRBV2	.	CASTYSNQPQHF	TGTGCCAGTACTTATAGCAATCAGCCCCAGCATTTT
TRBJ2-2	.	TRBV30	TRBD2	CAWKTNLAGGLSGELFF	TGTGCCTGGAAAACAAACCTAGCGGGGGGGCTATCCGGGGAGCTGTTTTTT
TRBJ1-2	once	TRBV30	.	CAWSVVADTYGYTF	TGTGCCTGGAGTGTAGTAGCGGATACCTATGGCTACACCTTC
TRBJ1-5	.	TRBV11-3	TRBD1	CASSFRQGAGNQPQHF	TGTGCCAGCAGCTTTCGGCAGGGGGCGGGCAATCAGCCCCAGCATTTT
TRBJ1-2	.	TRBV9	TRBD1	CASSVQGVGYGYTF	TGTGCCAGCAGCGTTCAGGGGGTGGGCTATGGCTACACCTTC
TRBJ2-3	.	TRBV9	TRBD2	CASSVALRLAGHTDTQYF	TGTGCCAGCAGCGTAGCCCTCAGACTAGCGGGGCACACAGATACGCAGTATTTT
TRBJ2-7	.	TRBV10-3	.	CATRDNYEQYF	TGTGCCACCCGGGACAACTACGAGCAGTACTTC
TRBJ2-7	.	TRBV4-2	.	CASSQGGPYEQYF	TGTGCCAGCAGCCAAGGGGGCCCTTACGAGCAGTACTTC
TRBJ1-2	.	TRBV18	.	CASSPRQVQGGGYTF	TGTGCCAGCTCACCCCGACAGGTCCAAGGAGGTGGCTACACCTTC
TRBJ1-6	.	TRBV19	TRBD1	CASSITGGSRNSPLHF	TGTGCCAGTAGTATAACAGGGGGCTCAAGGAATTCACCCCTCCACTTT
TRBJ2-7	.	TRBV10-3	.	CAISGGGPHDEQYF	TGTGCCATCAGTGGAGGCGGGCCGCACGACGAGCAGTACTTC
TRBJ1-1	.	TRBV30	TRBD1	CAWIRQGLNTEAFF	TGTGCCTGGATCCGACAGGGTTTGAACACTGAAGCTTTCTTT
TRBJ1-2	once	TRBV27	.	CASSSDGLRSYTF	TGTGCCAGCAGTTCGGACGGACTTAGGAGCTACACCTTC
TRBJ1-1	.	TRBV6-6	.	CASSSGVEAFF	TGTGCCAGCAGCTCGGGGGTTGAAGCTTTCTTT
TRBJ1-3	.	TRBV7-9	TRBD1	CASIPAGGTIYF	TGTGCCAGCATCCCGGCAGGGGGCACCATATATTTT
TRBJ2-7	few	TRBV27	.	CASSSVTGIRSEQYF	TGTGCCAGCAGTTCGGTCACGGGGATTCGATCCGAGCAGTACTTC
TRBJ1-6	.	TRBV7-9	TRBD1	CASSLKFGQVDNSPLHF	TGTGCCAGCAGCTTAAAGTTTGGACAGGTGGATAATTCACCCCTCCACTTT
TRBJ1-1	.	TRBV5-1	TRBD1	CASSWGTGSTEAFF	TGCGCCAGCAGCTGGGGGACAGGGTCAACTGAAGCTTTCTTT
TRBJ1-1	.	TRBV7-9	TRBD1	CASSLAQGANEAFF	TGTGCCAGCAGCTTAGCGCAGGGGGCGAATGAAGCTTTCTTT
TRBJ1-2	.	TRBV6-5	.	CASSLDYRIDGYTF	TGTGCCAGCAGTTTGGACTATCGAATTGATGGCTACACCTTC
TRBJ2-7	few	TRBV19	TRBD1	CASSMAGGSYEQYF	TGTGCCAGTAGTATGGCAGGGGGATCCTACGAGCAGTACTTC
TRBJ1-1	.	TRBV9	TRBD1	CASSTRQGATEAFF	TGTGCCAGCAGCACCCGACAGGGGGCAACTGAAGCTTTCTTT
TRBJ2-7	.	TRBV15	TRBD1	CATSRDLGTGGYEQYF	TGTGCCACCAGCAGAGATCTAGGGACAGGGGGGTACGAGCAGTACTTC